These T cell receptor beta chains were read from a single sample in a study of OX40 agonist ivuxolimab in advanced cancers. Data came from immunoSEQ multiplex PCR; TCRdb stores just in-frame clones and leaves some out. The sample lists about 57,000 clones, 83% seen once, with 3% to 3.5% in the top ten. Source: CD4+ or CD8+ T cells sorted from blood, taken in a trial of the OX40 agonist ivuxolimab. The source of these receptors is an adult with an advanced solid tumor such as melanoma, head and neck, liver or kidney cancer. CDR3s leave out the opening cysteine and the closing phenylalanine or tryptophan. The D gene is left open where the match is weak.

len,v_gene,d_gene,j_gene,CDR3aa
10,TRBV30,NA,TRBJ2-1,ARKDGNNEQF
11,TRBV7-2,NA,TRBJ1-6,ASSFRGDSPLH
13,TRBV4-2,TRBD2,TRBJ2-7,ASSQDWREAYEQY
11,TRBV7-2,NA,TRBJ1-2,ASTPPGRGGYT
10,TRBV5-6,NA,TRBJ2-7,ASSLETYEQY
15,TRBV7-8,NA,TRBJ2-5,ASSLKRRERAQETQY
12,TRBV2,NA,TRBJ1-1,ASRDRLMNTEAF
16,TRBV6-1,TRBD2,TRBJ2-7,ASSDAGTRGFRSYEQY
13,TRBV18,NA,TRBJ1-1,ASSPQSGLNTEAF
13,TRBV2,NA,TRBJ2-1,ASSEALAGVSEQF
12,TRBV14,NA,TRBJ2-7,ASSQGTYRGEQY
13,TRBV7-2,NA,TRBJ2-7,ASSLALRREPEQY
14,TRBV27,TRBD2,TRBJ2-7,ASSSGLAGGPSEQY
12,TRBV6-1,NA,TRBJ1-5,ASRESYSNQPQH
13,TRBV7-2,NA,TRBJ1-5,ASSLAQGRDQPQH
10,TRBV7-2,NA,TRBJ1-2,ASSLVSVGYT
15,TRBV21-1,NA,TRBJ2-3,ASSPNGTGGSTDTQY
13,TRBV15,NA,TRBJ2-2,ATAAAGWITGELF
11,TRBV6-5,NA,TRBJ2-7,ASSETGSYEQY
14,TRBV4-1,NA,TRBJ2-5,ASSQDRGGRGETQY
13,TRBV6-1,TRBD1,TRBJ2-7,ASSEGPGGFYEQY
14,TRBV19,TRBD2,TRBJ2-1,ASSVLTSITYNEQF
11,TRBV29-1,NA,TRBJ2-5,SVRPSDPTTQY
12,TRBV18,NA,TRBJ2-5,ASSPPGGSETQY
12,TRBV7-2,TRBD2,TRBJ2-7,ASSLAGLAGEQY
12,TRBV7-2,NA,TRBJ2-5,ASSSTRTKETQY
10,TRBV10-3,TRBD1,TRBJ2-7,AIKGQGYEQY
14,TRBV2,NA,TRBJ1-6,ASTETSRAPNSPLH
11,TRBV5-1,NA,TRBJ1-1,ASSRGGDTEAF
19,TRBV4-1,TRBD2,TRBJ2-3,ASSQEPVGGRTARVTDTQY
14,TRBV7-8,NA,TRBJ1-5,ASSLVGRISNQPQH
12,TRBV4-2,TRBD2,TRBJ2-7,ASSQTRLAGTQY
11,TRBV30,NA,TRBJ1-1,AWRALVDTEAF
15,TRBV7-9,NA,TRBJ2-5,ASSSPTSGTFQETQY
10,TRBV29-1,NA,TRBJ2-7,SVDGQNYEQY
11,TRBV29-1,NA,TRBJ1-1,SITRPSLAEAF
14,TRBV5-4,TRBD2,TRBJ2-3,ASTTLSSGSKDTQY
14,TRBV5-5,NA,TRBJ2-2,ASSSLALGGAGELF
12,TRBV7-3,TRBD1,TRBJ1-1,ASSPGGLNTEAF
8,TRBV28,NA,TRBJ1-2,ATGSGGYT
13,TRBV7-6,NA,TRBJ2-5,ASSTRPGVGETQY
14,TRBV11-2,NA,TRBJ1-1,ASSFGRARGNTEAF
12,TRBV28,NA,TRBJ2-6,ASSLHSGANVLT
10,TRBV15,NA,TRBJ2-5,ATSGVHETQY